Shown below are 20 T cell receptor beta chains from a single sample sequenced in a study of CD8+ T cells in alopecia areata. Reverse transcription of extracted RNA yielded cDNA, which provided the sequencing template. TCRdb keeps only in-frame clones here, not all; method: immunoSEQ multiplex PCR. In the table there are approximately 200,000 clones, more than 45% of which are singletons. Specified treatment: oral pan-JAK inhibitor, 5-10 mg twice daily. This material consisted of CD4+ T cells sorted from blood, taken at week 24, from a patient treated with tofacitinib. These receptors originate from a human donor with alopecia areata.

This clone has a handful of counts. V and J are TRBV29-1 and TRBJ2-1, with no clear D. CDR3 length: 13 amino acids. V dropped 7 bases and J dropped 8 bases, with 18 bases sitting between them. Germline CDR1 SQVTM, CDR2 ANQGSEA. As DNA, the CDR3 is TGCAGCGCATATGACCCCCCGGCCCATGAGCAGTTCTTC. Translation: CSAYDPPAHEQFF.

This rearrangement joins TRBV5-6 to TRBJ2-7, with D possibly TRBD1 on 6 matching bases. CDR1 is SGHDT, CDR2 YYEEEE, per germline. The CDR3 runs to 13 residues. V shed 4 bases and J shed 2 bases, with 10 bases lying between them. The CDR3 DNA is TGTGCCAGCAGCACGGACAGAGCCTACGAGCAGTACTTC. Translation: CASSTDRAYEQYF.

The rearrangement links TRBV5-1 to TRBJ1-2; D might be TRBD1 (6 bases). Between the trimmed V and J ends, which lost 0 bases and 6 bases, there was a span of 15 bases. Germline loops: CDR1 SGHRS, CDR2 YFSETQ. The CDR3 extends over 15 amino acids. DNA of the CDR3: TGCGCCAGCAGCTTGGAGGGGGGCGCGAGCCATGGCTACACCTTC. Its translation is CASSLEGGASHGYTF.

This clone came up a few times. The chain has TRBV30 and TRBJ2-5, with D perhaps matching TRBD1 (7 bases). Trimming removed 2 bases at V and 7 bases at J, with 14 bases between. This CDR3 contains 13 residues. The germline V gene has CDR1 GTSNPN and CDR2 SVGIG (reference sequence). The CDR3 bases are TGTGCCTGGAGTCGAAGACAGGGAGGGACCCAGTACTTC. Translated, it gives CAWSRRQGGTQYF.

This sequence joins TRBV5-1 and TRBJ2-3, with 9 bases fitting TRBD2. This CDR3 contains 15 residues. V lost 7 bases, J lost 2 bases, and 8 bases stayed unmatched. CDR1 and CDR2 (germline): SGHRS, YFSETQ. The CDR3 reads CASGPGLATTDTQYF. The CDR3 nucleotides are TGCGCCAGCGGACCGGGACTAGCAACCACAGATACGCAGTATTTT.

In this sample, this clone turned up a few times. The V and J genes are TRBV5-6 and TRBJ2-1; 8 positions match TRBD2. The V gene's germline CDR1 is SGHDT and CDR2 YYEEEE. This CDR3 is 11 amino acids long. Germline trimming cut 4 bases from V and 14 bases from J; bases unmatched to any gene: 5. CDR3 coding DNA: TGTGCCAGCAGCCGACTAGCGACAGAGTTCTTC. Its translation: CASSRLATEFF.

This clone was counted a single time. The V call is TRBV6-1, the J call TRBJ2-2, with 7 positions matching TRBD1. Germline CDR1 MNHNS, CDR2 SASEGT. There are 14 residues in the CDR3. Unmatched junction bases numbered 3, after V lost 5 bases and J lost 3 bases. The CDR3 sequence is CASSIQGDTGELFF. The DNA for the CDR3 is TGTGCCAGCAGTATTCAGGGGGACACCGGGGAGCTGTTTTTT.

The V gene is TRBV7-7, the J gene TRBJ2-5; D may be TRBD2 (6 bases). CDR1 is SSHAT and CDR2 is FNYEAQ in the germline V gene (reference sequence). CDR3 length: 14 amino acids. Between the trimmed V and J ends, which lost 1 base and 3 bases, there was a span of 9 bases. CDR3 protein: CASSLVGEEETQYF. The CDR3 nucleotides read TGTGCCAGCAGCTTAGTGGGGGAGGAAGAGACCCAGTACTTC.

CDR3 coding DNA: TGTGCCAGCAGCCGAAGGGACAGGGGGACAACAGATACGCAGTATTTT. This sequence encodes CASSRRDRGTTDTQYF. The V call is TRBV7-9, the J call TRBJ2-3, with 11 positions matching TRBD1. The CDR3 extends over 16 amino acids. Germline trimming cut 5 bases from V and 3 bases from J; bases unmatched to any gene: 7. CDR1 and CDR2 (germline): SEHNR, FQNEAQ (reference sequence).

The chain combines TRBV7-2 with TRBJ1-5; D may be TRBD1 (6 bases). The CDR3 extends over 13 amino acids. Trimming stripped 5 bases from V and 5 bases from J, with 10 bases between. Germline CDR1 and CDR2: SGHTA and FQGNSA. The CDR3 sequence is CASSQSGDQPQHF. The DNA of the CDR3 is TGTGCCAGCAGCCAATCAGGGGATCAGCCCCAGCATTTT.

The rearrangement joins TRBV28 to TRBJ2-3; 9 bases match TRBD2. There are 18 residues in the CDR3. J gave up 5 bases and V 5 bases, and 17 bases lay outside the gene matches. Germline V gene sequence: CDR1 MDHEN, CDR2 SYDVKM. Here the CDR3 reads CASSLPEWASGKIDTQYF. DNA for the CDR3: TGTGCCAGCAGTCTCCCCGAGTGGGCTAGCGGGAAGATAGATACGCAGTATTTT.

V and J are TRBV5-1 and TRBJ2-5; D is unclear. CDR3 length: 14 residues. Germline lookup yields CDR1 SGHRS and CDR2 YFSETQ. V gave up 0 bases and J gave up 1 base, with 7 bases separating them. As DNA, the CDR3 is TGCGCCAGCAGCTTGGCCCAGGTCCAAGAGACCCAGTACTTC. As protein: CASSLAQVQETQYF.

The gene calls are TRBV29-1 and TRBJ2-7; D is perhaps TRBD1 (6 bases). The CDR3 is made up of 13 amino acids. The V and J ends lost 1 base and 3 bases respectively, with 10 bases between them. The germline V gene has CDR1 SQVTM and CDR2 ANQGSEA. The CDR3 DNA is TGCAGCGTTGAAGGGGTAGGGGGCTACGAGCAGTACTTC. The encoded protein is CSVEGVGGYEQYF.

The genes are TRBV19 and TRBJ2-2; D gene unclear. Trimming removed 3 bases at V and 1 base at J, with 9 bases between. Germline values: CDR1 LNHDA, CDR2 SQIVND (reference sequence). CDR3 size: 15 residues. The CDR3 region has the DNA TGTGCCAGTAGTATTCTGGGTGGGAACACCGGGGAGCTGTTTTTT. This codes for CASSILGGNTGELFF.

The chain's CDR3 is CASSESAFQDSYEQYF. CDR3 bases: TGTGCCAGCAGTGAATCAGCCTTTCAGGACTCCTACGAGCAGTACTTC. The genes are TRBV2 and TRBJ2-7; D uncertain. This CDR3 is 16 amino acids long. V lost 2 bases, J lost 0 bases, and 14 bases lay in between. The germline V gene has CDR1 SNHLY and CDR2 FYNNEI.

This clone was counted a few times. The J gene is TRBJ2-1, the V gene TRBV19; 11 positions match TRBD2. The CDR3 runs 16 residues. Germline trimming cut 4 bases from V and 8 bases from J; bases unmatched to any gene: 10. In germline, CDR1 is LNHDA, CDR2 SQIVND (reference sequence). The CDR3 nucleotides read TGTGCCAGTAGTAAACTACTAGCGGGAGTAGGCTATGAGCAGTTCTTC. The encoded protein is CASSKLLAGVGYEQFF.

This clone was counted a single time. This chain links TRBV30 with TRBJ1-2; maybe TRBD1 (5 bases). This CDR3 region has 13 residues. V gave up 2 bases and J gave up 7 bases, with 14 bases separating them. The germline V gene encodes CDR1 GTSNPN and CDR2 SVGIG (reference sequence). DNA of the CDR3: TGTGCCTGGAGTAGGGGCGGGGAGTCTGGCTACACCTTC. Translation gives CAWSRGGESGYTF.

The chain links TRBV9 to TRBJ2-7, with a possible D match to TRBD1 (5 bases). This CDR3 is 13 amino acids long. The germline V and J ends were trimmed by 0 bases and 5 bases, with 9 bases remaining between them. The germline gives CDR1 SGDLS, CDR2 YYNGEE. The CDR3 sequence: CASSVDIGDEQYF. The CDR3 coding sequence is TGTGCCAGCAGCGTAGATATAGGGGACGAGCAGTACTTC. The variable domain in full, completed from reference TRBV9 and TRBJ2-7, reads DSGVTQTPKHLITATGQRVTLRCSPRSGDLSVYWYQQSLDQGLQFLIQYYNGEERAKGNILERFSAQQFPDLHSELNLSSLELGDSALYFCASSVDIGDEQYFGPGTRLTVT.

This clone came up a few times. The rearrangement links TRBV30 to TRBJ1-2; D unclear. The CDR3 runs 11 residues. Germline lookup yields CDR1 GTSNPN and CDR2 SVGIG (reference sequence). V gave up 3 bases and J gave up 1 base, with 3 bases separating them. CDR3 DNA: TGTGCCTGGAGCGGTAACTATGGCTACACCTTC. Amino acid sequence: CAWSGNYGYTF.

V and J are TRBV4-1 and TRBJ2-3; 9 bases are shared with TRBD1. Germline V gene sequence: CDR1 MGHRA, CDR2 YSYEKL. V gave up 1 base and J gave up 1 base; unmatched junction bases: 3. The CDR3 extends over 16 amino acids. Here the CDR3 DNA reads TGCGCCAGCAGCCAAGGAGGGACAGGGCGCACAGATACGCAGTATTTT. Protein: CASSQGGTGRTDTQYF.